This T cell receptor beta chain is drawn from a study of T cell repertoires in cytomegalovirus infection. For the study at large: In the study, CMV epitopes included recently identified HLA-C-restricted and well-studied HLA-B-restricted ones.

TCRdb reanalysed the reads using MiXCR and keeps one entry per CDR3 protein. The sample consists of approximately 590,000 distinct CDR3 sequences, 35% to 50% of them appearing once. Germline V gene lookup returns CDR1 MNHEY and CDR2 SVGEGT. J gave up 3 bases and V 3 bases, and 9 bases lay outside the gene matches. This CDR3 region has 17 residues. General study results and limits: HLA-C-restricted, CMV-specific TCR beta clonotypes were dominant ex vivo.

A single count supports this clonotype. Antigen specificity is unknown. J is TRBJ2-3 and V is TRBV6-2 or TRBV6-3, with 10 bases fitting TRBD2. This TCR was sampled from a human donor in good health (CMV status not recorded). Some clones in this sample may be carry-over from other donors' samples. This sample comprised cultured PBMCs, obtained from culture after CMV antigen stimulation. The CDR3 sequence is CASSYPAGGPLTDTQYF. The CDR3 nucleotides are TGTGCCAGCAGTTATCCAGCGGGAGGGCCCCTGACAGATACGCAGTATTTT.